This TCR beta chain is drawn from a study of T cells after posttransplantation cyclophosphamide. Busulfan-fludarabine conditioning, marrow transplant, and cyclophosphamide on days +3 and +4 were administered. Assay used: immunoSEQ multiplex PCR; TCRdb lists only in-frame clones, some missing. Reported are some 7,100 clones, none seen only once; the ten largest carry around 5%. Points from the study as a whole: Donor CD8+ memory clones often dominated recipient blood repertoires at later times.

In this sample, this clone turned up many times. Its antigen is unidentified. V lost 0 bases and J 1 base, leaving 17 bases between the germline ends. Per the germline V gene, CDR1 is LGHNA and CDR2 is YNFKEQ. This CDR3 is built from 18 residues. Material: PBMCs, obtained after an allogeneic stem cell transplant with post-transplant cyclophosphamide. The rearrangement joins TRBV4-2 to TRBJ2-3, with unresolved D. The source is a male patient in his thirties who received an allogeneic stem cell transplant from an unrelated donor, was CMV-positive, and had acute and chronic GVHD. Some T cells may be graft donor cells. The DNA of the CDR3 is TGTGCCAGCAGCCAAGATTTCCCCGCGGAAGCCGGCACAGATACGCAGTATTTT. Protein product: CASSQDFPAEAGTDTQYF.